The 27 T cell receptor beta chains given below trace back to one sample, sequenced in a study of T cell repertoires in cytomegalovirus infection. Using its own MiXCR run on the reads, TCRdb lists one record per CDR3 protein. The sample includes under 850,000 distinct CDR3 sequences, approximately 40% of them seen just once. Material: PBMCs. The receptors stem from a human donor in good health (CMV status not recorded). Some clones in this sample may be carry-over from other donors' samples.

CDR3 nucleotides: TGCAGTGCTGGCCTCTCCGCGGGAGGACTTTACAATGAGCAGTTCTTC. Protein: CSAGLSAGGLYNEQFF. V is TRBV20-1 and J is TRBJ2-1; 8 nucleotides line up with TRBD2. CDR3 length equals 16 residues. Trimming at V came to 5 bases and at J to 4 bases, leaving 13 bases not matched to a gene. Germline V gives CDR1 DFQATT, CDR2 SNEGSKA (reference sequence).

This clonotype was found a few times. The chain has TRBV27 and TRBJ2-2; D possibly uses TRBD1 or TRBD2 (5 bases each). CDR3 size: 16 residues. V was pared by 4 bases and J by 3 bases, with 15 bases between. Germline assignment: CDR1 MNHEY and CDR2 SMNVEV (reference sequence). The CDR3 region has the DNA TGTGCCAGCAGTTCCCGCCGGGGCTTTGACACCGGGGAGCTGTTTTTT. Amino acid sequence: CASSSRRGFDTGELFF.

This chain joins TRBV4-2 and TRBJ1-3; 9 bases are shared with TRBD1. The CDR3 length is 15 residues. From germline, CDR1 is LGHNA and CDR2 YNFKEQ. V lost 3 bases to trimming and J lost 4 bases; unmatched junction nucleotides: 4. CDR3 amino acids: CASSHNRGQGNTIYF. The CDR3 region has the DNA TGTGCCAGCAGCCATAACAGGGGGCAAGGAAACACCATATATTTT.

This clonotype has at least ten counts. The chain recombines TRBV6-1 with TRBJ1-5, with no clear D. CDR1 is MNHNS and CDR2 is SASEGT in the germline V gene. The CDR3 spans 13 residues. The V end lost 1 base, the J end lost 6 bases, and 7 bases lay between the germline ends. In nucleotides, the CDR3 is TGTGCCAGCAGTGAAGGGGGAATTCAGCCCCAGCATTTT. Its translation: CASSEGGIQPQHF.

The J gene is TRBJ2-2, the V gene TRBV28, with 7 bases identical to TRBD2. Germline V gene sequence: CDR1 MDHEN, CDR2 SYDVKM. The length of the CDR3 is 17 residues. Trimming at V came to 8 bases and at J to 6 bases, leaving 18 bases not matched to a gene. The CDR3 coding sequence is TGTGCCAGCCGTTCCCCCCTCCCGACTAGCAACGCCGGGGAGCTGTTTTTT. It codes for CASRSPLPTSNAGELFF.

The chain joins TRBV10-3 to TRBJ2-7, with D perhaps being TRBD1 or TRBD2 (5 bases each). Trimming pared 0 bases from V and 13 bases from J, leaving 19 bases between. Germline values: CDR1 ENHRY, CDR2 SYGVKD. The CDR3 totals 14 residues. The CDR3 reads CAISESRGSYDHYF. CDR3 DNA: TGTGCCATCAGTGAGTCGAGGGGCTCCTACGATCATTACTTC.

This chain joins TRBV5-4 and TRBJ2-5; possibly TRBD2 for D (6 bases). Per the germline V gene, CDR1 is SGHNT and CDR2 is YYREEE (reference sequence). With 4 bases removed from V and 2 bases from J, the gap between germline ends came to 15 bases. The CDR3 has 15 amino acids. CDR3 amino acids: CASSKQTSDQETQYF. The DNA of the CDR3 is TGTGCCAGCAGCAAGCAGACTAGTGATCAAGAGACCCAGTACTTC.

The chain joins TRBV10-3 to TRBJ2-7; TRBD2 might be the D (7 bases). Germline V CDR1 and CDR2: ENHRY, SYGVKD. This CDR3 is built from 16 residues. V lost 3 bases and J lost 6, with 21 bases in between. CDR3 sequence: CAISDSGGPQGSEQYF. CDR3 sequence (DNA): TGTGCCATCAGTGACTCCGGGGGGCCCCAGGGGAGCGAGCAGTACTTC.

This sequence joins TRBV10-3 and TRBJ2-1; D might be TRBD1 (6 bases). Germline V lookup: CDR1 ENHRY, CDR2 SYGVKD. This CDR3 region has 15 residues. V was cut by 9 bases and J by 5 bases, with 20 bases left in between. CDR3 nucleotides: TGTGCCATTGCCCCCGGGACAAATCTTGACAATGAGCAGTTCTTC. Translated, it gives CAIAPGTNLDNEQFF.

The CDR3 is CASSYRDRLNSPLHF. The CDR3 nucleotides read TGTGCCAGCAGCTACCGGGACAGGCTTAATTCACCCCTCCACTTT. V and J are TRBV5-6 and TRBJ1-6; 8 bases align to TRBD1. The germline V gene encodes CDR1 SGHDT and CDR2 YYEEEE. V lost 3 bases, J lost 6 bases, and 5 bases stayed unmatched. This CDR3 is 15 amino acids long.

V and J are TRBV14 and TRBJ1-1, with D possibly matching TRBD1 (5 bases). Trimming removed 1 base at V and 2 bases at J, with 23 bases between. Germline-derived CDR1 and CDR2 are SGHDN and FVKESK. This CDR3 spans 19 amino acids. As DNA, the CDR3 is TGTGCCAGCAGCCAAGTTTTCTCGATCGCGGGGGGTAGAAACACTGAAGCTTTCTTT. Translated: CASSQVFSIAGGRNTEAFF.

The sample holds a few counts of this clonotype. This rearrangement joins TRBV6-6 to TRBJ1-5; 7 bases agree with TRBD1. The CDR3 totals 16 residues. The ends lost 3 bases at V and 4 bases at J; junction bases unmatched: 9. Germline lookup yields CDR1 MNHNY and CDR2 SVGAGI (reference sequence). The CDR3 here is CASSYSPDRANQPQHF. CDR3 bases: TGTGCCAGCAGTTATTCTCCCGACAGGGCTAATCAGCCCCAGCATTTT.

The chain carries TRBV6-1 and TRBJ2-3; possibly TRBD1 for D (5 bases). Trimming removed 7 bases at V and 5 bases at J, with 7 bases between. This CDR3 contains 11 residues. The germline V gene has CDR1 MNHNS and CDR2 SASEGT. The CDR3 region is CASTRGDTQYF. The CDR3, as DNA: TGTGCCAGCACAAGGGGAGATACGCAGTATTTT.

This clonotype has only a few counts. The V gene is TRBV7-6, the J gene TRBJ1-5; weak D call: TRBD1 (5 bases). Germline V gene sequence: CDR1 SGHVS, CDR2 FNYEAQ. V lost 5 bases and J 0 bases, leaving 14 bases between the germline ends. The CDR3 extends over 16 amino acids. The chain's CDR3 is CASSPNGGTSNQPQHF. Written as DNA, the CDR3 is TGTGCCAGCAGCCCCAATGGTGGGACTAGCAATCAGCCCCAGCATTTT.

Many counts were recorded for this clonotype. The genes are TRBV12-3 or TRBV12-4 and TRBJ1-1, with D possibly matching TRBD1 (5 bases). The CDR3 is 16 amino acids. Trimming shortened V by 3 bases and J by 0 bases, and 14 bases separated the two germline ends. CDR3 loop: CASSFYGGNMNTEAFF. CDR3 coding DNA: TGTGCCAGCAGTTTTTACGGGGGAAACATGAACACTGAAGCTTTCTTT.

The gene calls are TRBV5-8 and TRBJ2-5, with D possibly matching TRBD2 (5 bases). V lost 0 bases and J 4 bases, leaving 16 bases between the germline ends. The CDR3 runs 16 residues. Germline V gene lookup returns CDR1 SGHTS and CDR2 YDEGEE. For the CDR3, the DNA is TGTGCCAGCAGCTTGGGAAAGGTGTACGGGGTAGAGACCCAGTACTTC. Residues: CASSLGKVYGVETQYF.

CDR3 protein: CASKLDPGQTSNQPQHF. The CDR3 coding sequence is TGCGCCAGCAAGTTAGATCCTGGACAGACTAGCAATCAGCCCCAGCATTTT. The chain recombines TRBV5-1 with TRBJ1-5; maybe TRBD1 (6 bases). The CDR3 extends over 17 amino acids. The germline V gene has CDR1 SGHRS and CDR2 YFSETQ. The V gene lost 6 bases and the J gene lost 0 bases, with 19 bases spanning the gap.

The gene calls are TRBV11-2 and TRBJ2-7; D gene uncertain. V gave up 4 bases and J gave up 0 bases, with 13 bases separating them. Germline CDR1 SGHAT, CDR2 FQNNGV. This CDR3 contains 15 residues. The CDR3 coding sequence is TGTGCCAGCAGCTACTCTACGACGGGCTCCTACGAGCAGTACTTC. It codes for CASSYSTTGSYEQYF.

This clonotype was detected only a few times. The chain joins TRBV7-6 to TRBJ2-3; tentative D call: TRBD2 (6 bases). V lost 6 bases to trimming and J lost 3 bases, with 13 bases between them. This CDR3 spans 14 amino acids. Germline V gene data show CDR1 as SGHVS and CDR2 as FNYEAQ. This CDR3 is CASSLSGRTDTQYF. The CDR3 DNA sequence: TGTGCCAGCAGTTTGTCAGGGAGGACAGATACGCAGTATTTT.

This clonotype was seen only once. This chain joins TRBV2 and TRBJ1-5; TRBD1 matches at 9 bases. The CDR3 consists of 13 residues. Trimming at V came to 11 bases and at J to 5 bases, leaving 7 bases not matched to a gene. Germline CDR1 SNHLY, CDR2 FYNNEI. CDR3 nucleotide sequence: TGTGCCGGGTCGGGACAGGGAGATCAGCCCCAGCATTTT. Its translation: CAGSGQGDQPQHF.

This chain connects TRBV19 to TRBJ1-4; 8 bases align to TRBD1. The V gene end was trimmed by 6 bases and the J gene end by 11 bases; junction bases not matched to a gene: 11. The CDR3 has 14 residues. Germline values: CDR1 LNHDA, CDR2 SQIVND (reference sequence). The CDR3 protein is CASSPIPRTGKLFF. The CDR3 nucleotides read TGTGCCAGTAGCCCGATTCCAAGGACAGGGAAACTGTTTTTT.

CDR3 nucleotides: TGTGCCAGCAGCTCAGTCGCCGGTAACACTGAAGCTTTCTTT. It is translated as CASSSVAGNTEAFF. This chain connects TRBV7-2 to TRBJ1-1; unclear D gene. Trimming left V 4 bases short and J 2 bases short, with 11 bases between. The CDR3 runs to 14 residues. CDR1 is SGHTA, CDR2 FQGNSA, per germline.

This clonotype showed up many times. This rearrangement joins TRBV7-2 to TRBJ2-7, with TRBD1 matching 11 bases. The length of the CDR3 is 14 residues. Germline CDR1 is SGHTA and CDR2 is FQGNSA. Trimming took 6 bases from V and 2 from J; bases not matched to a gene: 3. The CDR3 is CASRPGQGAYEQYF. CDR3 nucleotide sequence: TGTGCCAGCAGACCGGGACAGGGGGCCTACGAGCAGTACTTC.

Points on this clonotype: A much larger clone sits a single nucleotide away, making a read error possible. As DNA, the CDR3 is TGTGCCAGCAGTACAGGGGATGGGGCCAACGCCCTGACTTTC. Translation gives CASSTGDGANALTF. V usage is TRBV6-1 and J usage is TRBJ2-6; 7 bases match TRBD1. The CDR3 consists of 14 residues. Germline V gene data show CDR1 as MNHNS and CDR2 as SASEGT.

This clonotype was detected many times. As DNA, the CDR3 is TGTGCCAGCAGTTTGACAGGGGGCCTTGAGACCCAGTACTTC. This codes for CASSLTGGLETQYF. The chain has TRBV28 and TRBJ2-5; 10 bases are a match to TRBD1. The CDR3 runs to 14 residues. V lost 3 bases to trimming and J lost 5 bases; unmatched junction nucleotides: 3. Germline CDR1 MDHEN, CDR2 SYDVKM. The full variable domain, with the rest looked up from reference TRBV28 and TRBJ2-5, is DVKVTQSSRYLVKRTGEKVFLECVQDMDHENMFWYRQDPGLGLRLIYFSYDVKMKEKGDIPEGYSVSREKKERFSLILESASTNQTSMYLCASSLTGGLETQYFGPGTRLLVL.

The gene calls are TRBV12-3 or TRBV12-4 and TRBJ1-2; a weak D match, TRBD1 (5 bases). V dropped 2 bases and J dropped 5 bases, with 9 bases sitting between them. This CDR3 region has 13 residues. As DNA, the CDR3 is TGTGCCAGCAGTTTATGGGACGAGTATGGCTACACCTTC. Translating gives CASSLWDEYGYTF.

Concerning this clonotype: This CDR3 is missing its conserved last phenylalanine or tryptophan, likely due to a read error. V is TRBV28 and J is TRBJ2-5; TRBD2 agrees at 10 bases. J gave up 2 bases and V 5 bases, and 8 bases lay outside the gene matches. The CDR3 runs to 16 residues. Germline CDR1 is MDHEN and CDR2 is SYDVKM. CDR3: CASSRGLAASQETQYL. For the CDR3, the DNA is TGTGCCAGCAGTAGAGGACTAGCGGCCTCTCAAGAGACCCAGTACTTA.